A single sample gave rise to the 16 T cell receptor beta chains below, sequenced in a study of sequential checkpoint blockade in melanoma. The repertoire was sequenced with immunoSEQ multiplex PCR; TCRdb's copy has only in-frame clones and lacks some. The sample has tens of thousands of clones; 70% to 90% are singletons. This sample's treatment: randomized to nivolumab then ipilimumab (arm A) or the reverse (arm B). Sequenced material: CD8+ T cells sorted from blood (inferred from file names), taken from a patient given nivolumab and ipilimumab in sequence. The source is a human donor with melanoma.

CDR3 residues: CASSLGLAGGPGYNEQFF. Here the CDR3 DNA reads TGTGCCAGCAGCCTAGGACTAGCGGGAGGGCCTGGATACAATGAGCAGTTCTTC. This sequence joins TRBV7-9 and TRBJ2-1; 15 bases map to TRBD2. Germline trimming cut 5 bases from V and 4 bases from J; bases unmatched to any gene: 9. This CDR3 is 18 amino acids long. Germline lookup yields CDR1 SEHNR and CDR2 FQNEAQ (reference sequence).

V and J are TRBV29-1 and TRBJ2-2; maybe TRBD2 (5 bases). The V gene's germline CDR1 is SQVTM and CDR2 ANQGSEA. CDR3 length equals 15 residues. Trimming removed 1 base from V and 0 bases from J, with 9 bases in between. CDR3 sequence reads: CSVEGENANTGELFF. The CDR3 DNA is TGCAGCGTTGAAGGGGAGAACGCGAACACCGGGGAGCTGTTTTTT.

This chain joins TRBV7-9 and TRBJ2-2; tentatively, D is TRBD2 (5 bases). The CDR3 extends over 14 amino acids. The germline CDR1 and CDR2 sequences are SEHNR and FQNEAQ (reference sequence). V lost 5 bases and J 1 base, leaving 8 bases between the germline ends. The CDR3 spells CASSDSENTGELFF. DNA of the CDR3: TGTGCCAGCAGCGATAGCGAGAACACCGGGGAGCTGTTTTTT.

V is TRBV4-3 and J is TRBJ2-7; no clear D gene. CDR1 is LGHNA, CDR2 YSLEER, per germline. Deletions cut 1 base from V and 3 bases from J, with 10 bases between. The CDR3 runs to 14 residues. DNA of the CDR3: TGCGCCAGCAGCCAAGGGTCAGGCCTCTACGAGCAGTACTTC. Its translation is CASSQGSGLYEQYF.

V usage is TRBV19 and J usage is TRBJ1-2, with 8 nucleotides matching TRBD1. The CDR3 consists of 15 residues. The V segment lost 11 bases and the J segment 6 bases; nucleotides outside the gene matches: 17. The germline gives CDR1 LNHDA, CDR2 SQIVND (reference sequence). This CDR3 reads CASNNPFQGANGYTF. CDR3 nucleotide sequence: TGTGCCTCGAATAACCCGTTCCAGGGGGCGAATGGCTACACCTTC.

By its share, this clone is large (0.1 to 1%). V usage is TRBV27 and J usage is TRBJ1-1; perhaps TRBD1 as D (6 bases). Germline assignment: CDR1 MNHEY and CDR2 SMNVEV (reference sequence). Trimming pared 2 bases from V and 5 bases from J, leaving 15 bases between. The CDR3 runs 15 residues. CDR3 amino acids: CASSLIGGASTEAFF. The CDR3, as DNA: TGTGCCAGCAGTTTAATCGGGGGGGCAAGTACTGAAGCTTTCTTT.

In nucleotides, the CDR3 is TGTGCCATCAGTGAGGGGCTAGCGGGATCCTACGAGCAGTACTTC. Amino acid sequence: CAISEGLAGSYEQYF. The rearrangement uses TRBV10-3 and TRBJ2-5; 9 positions agree with TRBD2. The closer fit of TRBJ2-7 to the DNA end suggests the J call may be wrong. The V gene's germline CDR1 is ENHRY and CDR2 SYGVKD. The CDR3 covers 15 residues.

CDR3 DNA: TGTGCCAGCAGCGTATCCGGTAGCGGAAATGAGCAGTTCTTC. It specifies CASSVSGSGNEQFF. J is TRBJ2-1 and V is TRBV9, with D possibly being TRBD2 (6 bases). Germline V CDR1 and CDR2: SGDLS, YYNGEE. The length of the CDR3 is 14 residues. Trimming took off 1 base at V and 7 bases at J, with 12 bases between the two ends. The entire variable domain, with the rest obtained from reference TRBV9 and TRBJ2-1, is as follows: DSGVTQTPKHLITATGQRVTLRCSPRSGDLSVYWYQQSLDQGLQFLIQYYNGEERAKGNILERFSAQQFPDLHSELNLSSLELGDSALYFCASSVSGSGNEQFFGPGTRLTVL.

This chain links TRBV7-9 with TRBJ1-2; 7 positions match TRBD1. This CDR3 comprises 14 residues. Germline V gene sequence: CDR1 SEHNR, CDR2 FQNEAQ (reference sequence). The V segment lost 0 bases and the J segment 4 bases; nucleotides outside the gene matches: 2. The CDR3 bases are TGTGCCAGCAGCTTAGCCGGGACAGTCTATGGCTACACCTTC. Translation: CASSLAGTVYGYTF.

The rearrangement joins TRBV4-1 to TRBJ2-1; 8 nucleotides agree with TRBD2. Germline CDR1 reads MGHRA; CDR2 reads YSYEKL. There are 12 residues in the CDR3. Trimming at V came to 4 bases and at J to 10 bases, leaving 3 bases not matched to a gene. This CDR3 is CASSLPGGEQFF. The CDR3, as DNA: TGCGCCAGCAGCCTCCCGGGAGGGGAGCAGTTCTTC.

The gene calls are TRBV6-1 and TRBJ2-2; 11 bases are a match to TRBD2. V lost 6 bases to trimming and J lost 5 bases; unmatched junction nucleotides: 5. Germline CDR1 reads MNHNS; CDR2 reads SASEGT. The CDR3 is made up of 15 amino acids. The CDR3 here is CASSGLAGLTGELFF. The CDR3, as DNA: TGTGCCAGCAGCGGACTAGCGGGCCTAACCGGGGAGCTGTTTTTT.

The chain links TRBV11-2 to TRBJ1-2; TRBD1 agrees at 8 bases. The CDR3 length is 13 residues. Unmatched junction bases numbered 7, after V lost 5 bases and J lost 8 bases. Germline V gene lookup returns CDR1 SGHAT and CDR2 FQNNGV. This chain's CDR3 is CASSRWTGIGYTF. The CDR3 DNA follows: TGTGCCAGCAGCCGTTGGACAGGGATCGGCTACACCTTC.

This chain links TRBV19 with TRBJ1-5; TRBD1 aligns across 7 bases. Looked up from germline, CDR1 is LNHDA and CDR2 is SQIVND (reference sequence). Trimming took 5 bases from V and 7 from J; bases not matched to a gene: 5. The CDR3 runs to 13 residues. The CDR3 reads CASSSQGVQPQHF. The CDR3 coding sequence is TGTGCCAGTAGTTCGCAGGGGGTACAGCCCCAGCATTTT.

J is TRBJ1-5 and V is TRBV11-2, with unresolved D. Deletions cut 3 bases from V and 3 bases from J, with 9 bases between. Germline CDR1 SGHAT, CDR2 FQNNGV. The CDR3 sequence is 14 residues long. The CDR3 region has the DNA TGTGCCAGCAGCTTTCAACAGAACAATCAGCCCCAGCATTTT. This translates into CASSFQQNNQPQHF.

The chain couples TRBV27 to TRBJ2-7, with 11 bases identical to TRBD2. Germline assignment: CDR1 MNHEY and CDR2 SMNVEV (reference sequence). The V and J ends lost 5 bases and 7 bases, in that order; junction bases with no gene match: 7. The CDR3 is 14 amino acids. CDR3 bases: TGTGCCAGCAGTACTAGCGGGGGTGGATGGGAGCAGTACTTC. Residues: CASSTSGGGWEQYF.

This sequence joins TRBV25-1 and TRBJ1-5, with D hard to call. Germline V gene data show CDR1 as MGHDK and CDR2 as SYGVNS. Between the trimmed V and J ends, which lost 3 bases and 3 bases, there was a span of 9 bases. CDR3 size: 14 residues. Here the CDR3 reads CASSEYSFNQPQHF. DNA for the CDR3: TGTGCCAGCAGTGAGTACAGCTTCAATCAGCCCCAGCATTTT.